Here is one T cell receptor beta chain with its context. Its antigen is unknown. V lost 6 bases and J lost 5, with 14 bases in between. The CDR3 extends over 13 amino acids. Germline-derived CDR1 and CDR2 are MNHNS and SASEGT. Healthy bone marrow donors formed the donor group. Nominally healthy donors were sampled, though unrecorded immune exposures were likely. This specimen belongs to a study of cytomegalovirus exposure and HLA in healthy donors. Whole-study context: About 180 million T cells yielded 117 million unique TCR beta sequences, as an earlier analysis found.

The PCR was carried out with 60 Vbeta primers and 13 Jbeta primers. The repertoire was sequenced with immunoSEQ multiplex PCR; TCRdb's copy has only in-frame clones and lacks some. This table has about 190,000 clones, 60% to 85% appearing once. The study, taken as a whole, reports: Reportedly, HLA-A and HLA-B alleles of most subjects were accurately predicted from TCR beta.

Input material: PBMCs. This clonotype was obtained from a woman under 30 in good health and CMV-seronegative. This chain joins TRBV6-1 and TRBJ2-7; D perhaps matches TRBD2 (6 bases). The CDR3 bases are TGTGCCAGCAGGGGGTCGGGAGCCGACGAGCAGTACTTC. It translates to CASRGSGADEQYF.